These 3 T cell receptor beta chains were sequenced from one sample in a study of CD8 T cells in Susac syndrome. Reverse transcription of roughly 0.5 to 1 ug RNA was carried out with random hexamers. Each CDR3 protein is one row after TCRdb ran MiXCR on the immunoSEQ multiplex PCR reads. The repertoire holds 330,000 or so distinct CDR3 sequences, with almost 85% as singletons. Input material: CD8+ T cells from PBMCs. The origin of the receptors is a human donor with multiple sclerosis.

The V call is TRBV4-3, the J call TRBJ2-5, with TRBD1 matching 7 bases. The CDR3 sequence is 15 residues long. Germline V gene lookup returns CDR1 LGHNA and CDR2 YSLEER. Germline trimming cut 0 bases from V and 3 bases from J; bases unmatched to any gene: 4. The CDR3 region has the DNA TGCGCCAGCAGCCAAGATTCAGGGGGTGAAGAGACCCAGTACTTC. It yields the protein CASSQDSGGEETQYF.

V usage is TRBV4-3 and J usage is TRBJ2-7; D call uncertain. Germline V gives CDR1 LGHNA, CDR2 YSLEER. V was shortened by 3 bases and J by 6 bases, with 15 bases between the two germline ends. This CDR3 has 14 residues. CDR3 sequence: CASSHAPERGEQYF. In DNA, the CDR3 is TGCGCCAGCAGCCATGCGCCGGAGCGAGGCGAGCAGTACTTC.

This sequence joins TRBV6-1 and TRBJ2-7; 8 positions match TRBD1. Germline V gene data show CDR1 as MNHNS and CDR2 as SASEGT. J gave up 4 bases and V 6 bases, and 11 bases lay outside the gene matches. CDR3 length: 15 amino acids. CDR3 DNA sequence: TGTGCCAGCAGAGGGAGAGGACAGGGTTCGTACGAGCAGTACTTC. Amino acid sequence: CASRGRGQGSYEQYF.